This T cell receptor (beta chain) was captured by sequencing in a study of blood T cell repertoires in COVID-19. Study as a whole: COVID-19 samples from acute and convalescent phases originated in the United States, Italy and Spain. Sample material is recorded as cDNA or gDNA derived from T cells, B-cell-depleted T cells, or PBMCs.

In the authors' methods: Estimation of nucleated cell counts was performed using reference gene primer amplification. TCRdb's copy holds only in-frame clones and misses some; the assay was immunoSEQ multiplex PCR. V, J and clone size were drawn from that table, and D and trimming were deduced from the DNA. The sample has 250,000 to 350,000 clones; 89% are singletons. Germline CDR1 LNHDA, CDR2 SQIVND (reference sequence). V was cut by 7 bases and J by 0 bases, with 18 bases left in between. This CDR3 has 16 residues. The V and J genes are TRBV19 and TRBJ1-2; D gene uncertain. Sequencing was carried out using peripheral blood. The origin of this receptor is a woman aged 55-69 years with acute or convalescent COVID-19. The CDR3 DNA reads TGTGCCAGTATGAGCCCTTCGCGAAAAGCTAACTATGGCTACACCTTC. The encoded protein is CASMSPSRKANYGYTF.